This T cell receptor (beta chain) appears in the sequencing data of a study of blood T cell repertoires in COVID-19. Across the study: COVID-19 samples, acute and convalescent, were from the United States, Italy and Spain. The analysed material was cDNA or gDNA that came from T cells, B-cell-depleted T cells, or PBMCs.

Enrollment of patients from Seattle took place during active infection, with longitudinal follow-up. In the source study's methods: From reference gene primer amplification, estimates of nucleated cell counts were derived. Assay: immunoSEQ multiplex PCR; the TCRdb copy retains only in-frame clones and omits some. V and J calls plus clone size are reproduced from that table; the DNA served to infer D and trimming. The data show fewer than 300,000 clones, about 90% seen once. Sequencing input: peripheral blood. The source is a woman in her fifties or sixties with COVID-19, enrolled during active disease.

The CDR3 DNA reads TGTGCCAGTAGTACCGGACAGGGGGCAAGACAGCCCCAGCATTTT. Amino acid sequence: CASSTGQGARQPQHF. The rearrangement uses TRBV19 and TRBJ1-5; 11 positions match TRBD1. Germline assignment: CDR1 LNHDA and CDR2 SQIVND (reference sequence). Germline trimming cut 4 bases from V and 7 bases from J; bases unmatched to any gene: 6. The CDR3 loop spans 15 amino acids. Together with reference TRBV19 and TRBJ1-5, the CDR3 gives the full variable domain: DGGITQSPKYLFRKEGQNVTLSCEQNLNHDAMYWYRQDPGQGLRLIYYSQIVNDFQKGDIAEGYSVSREKKESFPLTVTSAQKNPTAFYLCASSTGQGARQPQHFGDGTRLSIL.